This T cell receptor (beta chain) was identified in a study of T cells in narcolepsy. Study-wide background: Donors had narcolepsy type 1 or type 2, or were healthy controls.

This clone was seen a handful of times. Its specificity is unknown. General study points: Healthy controls reportedly lacked the autoreactive clonotypes serially found in patients' blood. No autoreactive T cell clone sequences appeared in some memory CD4+ repertoires. Same-patient CSF and blood CD4+ T cell clonotypes included HCRT-specific and TRIB2-specific autoreactive ones.

The repertoire was sequenced with immunoSEQ multiplex PCR; TCRdb's copy has only in-frame clones and lacks some. This sample has approximately 35,000 clones, with approximately 80% found just once. The sample consisted of memory (CD45RA-) CD4+ T cells from blood. The source of this sequence is a human donor in good health.

The CDR3 nucleotides are TGTGCCAGCAGCCCGCGTCTAGCGGGAGAGACCGGGGAGCTGTTTTTT. It is translated as CASSPRLAGETGELFF. This sequence joins TRBV7-9 and TRBJ2-2, with TRBD2 matching 10 bases. Germline V gene lookup returns CDR1 SEHNR and CDR2 FQNEAQ (reference sequence). This CDR3 comprises 16 residues. Trimming removed 5 bases from V and 5 bases from J; junction bases left unmatched: 8.